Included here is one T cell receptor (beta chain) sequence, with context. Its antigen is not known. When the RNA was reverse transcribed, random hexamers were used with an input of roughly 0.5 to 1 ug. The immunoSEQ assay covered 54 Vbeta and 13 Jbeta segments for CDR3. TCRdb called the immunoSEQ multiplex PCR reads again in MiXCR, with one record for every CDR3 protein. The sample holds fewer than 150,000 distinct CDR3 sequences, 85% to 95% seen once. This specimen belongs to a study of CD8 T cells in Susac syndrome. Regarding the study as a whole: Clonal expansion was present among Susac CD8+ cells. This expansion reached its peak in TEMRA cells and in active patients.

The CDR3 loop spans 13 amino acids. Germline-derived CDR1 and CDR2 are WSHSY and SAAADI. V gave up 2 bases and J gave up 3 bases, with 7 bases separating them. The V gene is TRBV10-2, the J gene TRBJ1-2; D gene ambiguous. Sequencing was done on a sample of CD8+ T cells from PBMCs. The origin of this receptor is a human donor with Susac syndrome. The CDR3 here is CASSEATDYGYTF. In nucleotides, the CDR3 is TGCGCCAGCAGTGAGGCCACAGACTATGGCTACACCTTC.